The rows below give T cell receptor beta chains drawn from one sample of a study of Ad26.COV2.S vaccination and SARS-CoV-2 variants. TCRdb's copy holds only in-frame clones and misses some; the assay was immunoSEQ multiplex PCR. The sample has hundreds of thousands of clones, 80% to 90% seen once. Material: peripheral blood, obtained in a trial of Ad26.COV2.S vaccine versus placebo. The receptors derive from a person aged 18-65 years who received the Ad26.COV2.S COVID-19 vaccine or a placebo. The conserved cysteine and the conserved F or W are not part of the CDR3 here. The order of the fields is V gene, D gene, J gene, clone size, CDR3 protein. The D gene is left open where the match is weak. Clone size appears in some rows only: once, few, many, or a class for an expanded clone.

TRBV14,.,TRBJ2-2,few,ASSQALHGELF
TRBV10-3,.,TRBJ1-3,.,AISESTGFTGNTIY
TRBV5-1,.,TRBJ2-7,.,ASSGTRKGEQY
TRBV14,TRBD1,TRBJ2-1,.,ASRDRGRENEQF
TRBV15,.,TRBJ2-5,once,ATSRDLSVQETQY
TRBV4-3,.,TRBJ1-2,.,ASSQAPGGAYGYT
TRBV20-1,.,TRBJ2-3,few,SSFPRDTQY
TRBV3-1/TRBV3-2,.,TRBJ1-2,.,ASSRNGVNYGYT
TRBV2,.,TRBJ1-1,few,ASSGTLTEAF
TRBV5-1,TRBD1,TRBJ2-1,.,ASSLGATGGNEQF
TRBV3-1/TRBV3-2,.,TRBJ2-1,.,ASSQGTVEQF
TRBV21-1,.,TRBJ1-1,once,AREDREDTEAF
TRBV7-8,.,TRBJ1-5,.,ASSVTPGERNKPQH
TRBV5-4,TRBD2,TRBJ2-2,.,ASSLVPSGNTGELF
TRBV2,TRBD1,TRBJ2-1,.,ASTNRGRGLDEQF
TRBV4-1,TRBD1,TRBJ2-7,few,ASSQGTGSRYEQY
TRBV5-1,TRBD1,TRBJ1-2,.,ASSSTGVAYGYT
TRBV7-2,TRBD2,TRBJ2-1,.,ASSLLAGGIEQF
TRBV10-3,.,TRBJ1-4,.,AISDDAGNEKLF
TRBV6-6,.,TRBJ2-7,.,ASSWDTSYEQY
TRBV11-3,.,TRBJ2-7,.,ASSDQGFANEQY
TRBV5-1,.,TRBJ2-1,.,ASARSNEQF
TRBV7-2,.,TRBJ1-2,.,ASSPRVVDGYT
TRBV30,.,TRBJ1-2,.,AWSATGSYGYT
TRBV10-3,TRBD1,TRBJ1-2,.,AISDQPGQGARDYGYT
TRBV6-6,.,TRBJ1-1,few,ASSYSDWRDTEAF
TRBV19,.,TRBJ1-1,.,ASRTRGTEAF
TRBV7-9,.,TRBJ2-3,.,ASSLAGLSTDTQY
TRBV6-2/TRBV6-3,.,TRBJ1-1,few,ASSYLTRAF
TRBV2,.,TRBJ1-2,.,ASSGGGLNYGYT
TRBV5-6,.,TRBJ2-1,.,ASFNYNEQF
TRBV28,.,TRBJ1-1,.,ASSFPTNRVEAF
TRBV6-4,.,TRBJ1-2,.,ASSVGGNYGYT
TRBV7-2,.,TRBJ1-1,.,ASSFGARGNTEAF
TRBV27,.,TRBJ1-5,few,ASSLSIGRPQH
TRBV6-1,.,TRBJ2-3,.,ASRLQGGGTDTQY